This paragraph covers one T cell receptor beta chain sequence. The junction departs from germline at one end; a sequencing error may be responsible. Sequencing of TCR beta was performed on blood CD8+ and CD4+ T cells. Purification of the CD8+ and CD4+ T cells relied on negative isolation, and TEMRA cells underwent FACS enrichment. The data are from a study of CD8 T cells in Susac syndrome. An input of about 0.5 to 1 ug of RNA was subjected to reverse transcription using random hexamers. Amplification of TCR beta CDR3 by immunoSEQ multiplex PCR spanned 54 Vbeta and 13 Jbeta. TCRdb reanalysed the immunoSEQ multiplex PCR reads using MiXCR and keeps one entry per CDR3 protein. The table has approximately 190,000 distinct CDR3 sequences, about 93% seen once. Germline CDR1 is DFQATT and CDR2 is SNEGSKA (reference sequence). The CDR3 consists of 12 residues.

The source of this sequence is a human donor in good health. Sequencing was carried out using CD4+ T cells from PBMCs. This chain connects TRBV20-1 to TRBJ2-1; 9 bases are a match to TRBD1. The CDR3 loop is CSARDLGTGTSF. DNA of the CDR3: TGCAGTGCTAGAGATCTCGGGACAGGGACAAGTTTC.